The source of this T cell receptor beta chain is a study of cytomegalovirus exposure and HLA in healthy donors. Profiling relied on immunoSEQ multiplex PCR, and the TCRdb table lists in-frame clones only, not all of them. The sample lists approximately 150,000 clones; 70% to 90% were seen once. Germline assignment: CDR1 GTSNPN and CDR2 SVGIG (reference sequence). The CDR3 covers 13 residues. V lost 5 bases, J lost 6 bases, and 7 bases stayed unmatched. The sample was PBMCs. This receptor was identified in a man between 18 and 29 years old in good health and CMV-seropositive. The chain uses TRBV30 and TRBJ1-2, with 9 positions matching TRBD1. The CDR3 spells CAWAQTGGNGYTF. The CDR3 DNA is TGTGCCTGGGCCCAGACAGGGGGGAATGGCTACACCTTC.